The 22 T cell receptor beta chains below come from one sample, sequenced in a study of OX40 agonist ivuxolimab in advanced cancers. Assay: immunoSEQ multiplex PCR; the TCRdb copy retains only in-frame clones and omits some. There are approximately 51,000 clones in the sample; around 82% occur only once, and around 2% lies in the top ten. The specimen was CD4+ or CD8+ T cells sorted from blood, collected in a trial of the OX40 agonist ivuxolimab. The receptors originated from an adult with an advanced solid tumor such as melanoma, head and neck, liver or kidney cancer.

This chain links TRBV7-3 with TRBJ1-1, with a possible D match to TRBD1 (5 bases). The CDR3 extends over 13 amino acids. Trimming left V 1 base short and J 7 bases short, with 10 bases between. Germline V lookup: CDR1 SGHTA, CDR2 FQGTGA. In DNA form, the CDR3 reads TGTGCCAGCAGCTTAAATCTAGACAGTGAAGCTTTCTTT. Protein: CASSLNLDSEAFF.

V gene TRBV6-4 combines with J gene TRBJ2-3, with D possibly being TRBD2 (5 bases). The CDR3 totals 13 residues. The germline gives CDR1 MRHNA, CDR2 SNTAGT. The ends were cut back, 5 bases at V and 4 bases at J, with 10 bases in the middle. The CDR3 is CASSLEEADTQYF. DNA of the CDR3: TGTGCCAGCAGTCTCGAGGAGGCAGATACGCAGTATTTT.

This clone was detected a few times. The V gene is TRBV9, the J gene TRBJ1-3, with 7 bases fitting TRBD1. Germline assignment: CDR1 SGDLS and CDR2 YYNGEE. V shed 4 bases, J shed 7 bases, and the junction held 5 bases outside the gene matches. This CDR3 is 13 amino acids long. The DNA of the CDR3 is TGTGCCAGCAGCCCAGGGGGGGGGAACACCATATATTTT. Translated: CASSPGGGNTIYF. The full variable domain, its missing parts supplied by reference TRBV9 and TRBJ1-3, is DSGVTQTPKHLITATGQRVTLRCSPRSGDLSVYWYQQSLDQGLQFLIQYYNGEERAKGNILERFSAQQFPDLHSELNLSSLELGDSALYFCASSPGGGNTIYFGEGSWLTVV.

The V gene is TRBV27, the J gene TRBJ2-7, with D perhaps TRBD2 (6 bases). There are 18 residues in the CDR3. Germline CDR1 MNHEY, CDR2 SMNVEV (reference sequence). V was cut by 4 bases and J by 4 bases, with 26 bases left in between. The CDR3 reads CASSSPTRTPRGRYEQYF. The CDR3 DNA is TGTGCCAGCAGTTCCCCGACTAGGACTCCCCGAGGGAGATACGAGCAGTACTTC.

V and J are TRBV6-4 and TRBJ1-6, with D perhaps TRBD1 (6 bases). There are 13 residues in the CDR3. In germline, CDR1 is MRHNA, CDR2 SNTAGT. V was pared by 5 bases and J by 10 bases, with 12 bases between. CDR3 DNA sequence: TGTGCCAGCAGTTTACAGGGCGGGTCACCCCTCCACTTT. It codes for CASSLQGGSPLHF.

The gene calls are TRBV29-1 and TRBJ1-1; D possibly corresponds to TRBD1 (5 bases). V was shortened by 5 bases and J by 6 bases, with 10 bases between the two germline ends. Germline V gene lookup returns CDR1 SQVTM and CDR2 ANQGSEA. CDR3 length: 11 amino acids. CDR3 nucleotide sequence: TGCAGCGTTATCAGGGACCCTGAAGCTTTCTTT. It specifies CSVIRDPEAFF.

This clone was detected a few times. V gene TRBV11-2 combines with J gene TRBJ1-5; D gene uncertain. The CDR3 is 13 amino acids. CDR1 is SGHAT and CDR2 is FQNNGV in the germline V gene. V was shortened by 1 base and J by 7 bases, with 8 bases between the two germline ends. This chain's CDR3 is CASSLVGVQPQHF. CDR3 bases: TGTGCCAGCAGCTTAGTCGGGGTCCAGCCCCAGCATTTT.

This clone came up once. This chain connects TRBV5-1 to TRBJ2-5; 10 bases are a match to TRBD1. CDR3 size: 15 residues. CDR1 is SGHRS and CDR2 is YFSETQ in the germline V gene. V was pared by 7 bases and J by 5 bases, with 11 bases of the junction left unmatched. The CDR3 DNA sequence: TGCGCCAGCCGTCGGACAGGGGGAATAGGGGAGACCCAGTACTTC. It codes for CASRRTGGIGETQYF.

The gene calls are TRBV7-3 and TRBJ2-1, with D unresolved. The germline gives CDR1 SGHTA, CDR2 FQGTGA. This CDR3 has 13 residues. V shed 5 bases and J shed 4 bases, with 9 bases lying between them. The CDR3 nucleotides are TGTGCCAGCAGCCTATATCAGTACAATGAGCAGTTCTTC. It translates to CASSLYQYNEQFF.

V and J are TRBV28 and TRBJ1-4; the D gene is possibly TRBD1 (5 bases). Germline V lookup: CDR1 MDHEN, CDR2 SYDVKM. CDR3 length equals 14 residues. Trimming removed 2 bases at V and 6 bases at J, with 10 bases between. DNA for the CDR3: TGTGCCAGCAGTTTACAGGGCGCGGATGAAAAACTGTTTTTT. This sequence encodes CASSLQGADEKLFF.

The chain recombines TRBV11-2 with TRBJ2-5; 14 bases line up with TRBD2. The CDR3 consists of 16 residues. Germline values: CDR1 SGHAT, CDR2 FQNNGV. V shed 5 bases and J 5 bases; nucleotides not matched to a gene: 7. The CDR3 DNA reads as TGTGCCAGCAGCCACGGGACTAGCGGGAGCGGCGAGACCCAGTACTTC. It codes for CASSHGTSGSGETQYF.

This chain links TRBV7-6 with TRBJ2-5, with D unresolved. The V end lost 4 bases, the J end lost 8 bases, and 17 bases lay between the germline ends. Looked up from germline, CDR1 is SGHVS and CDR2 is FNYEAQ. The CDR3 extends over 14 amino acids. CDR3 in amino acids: CASSSELGKSTQYF. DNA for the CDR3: TGTGCCAGCAGCTCGGAACTGGGAAAGAGTACCCAGTACTTC.

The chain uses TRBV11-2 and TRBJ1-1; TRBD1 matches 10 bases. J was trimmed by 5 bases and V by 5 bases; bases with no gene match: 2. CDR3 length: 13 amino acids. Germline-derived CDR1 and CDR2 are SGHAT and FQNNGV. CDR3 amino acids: CASSRTGGTEAFF. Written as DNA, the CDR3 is TGTGCCAGCAGCAGGACAGGGGGGACTGAAGCTTTCTTT.

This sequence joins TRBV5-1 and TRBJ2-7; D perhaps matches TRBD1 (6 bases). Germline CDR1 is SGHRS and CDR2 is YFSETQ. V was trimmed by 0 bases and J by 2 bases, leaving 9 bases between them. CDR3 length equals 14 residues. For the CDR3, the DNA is TGCGCCAGCAGCTTGGTGGACAGCACCTACGAGCAGTACTTC. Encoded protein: CASSLVDSTYEQYF.

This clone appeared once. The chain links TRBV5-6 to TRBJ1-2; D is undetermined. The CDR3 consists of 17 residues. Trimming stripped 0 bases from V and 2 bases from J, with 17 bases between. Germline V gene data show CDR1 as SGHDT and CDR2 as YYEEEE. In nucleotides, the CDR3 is TGTGCCAGCAGCTTGGGGGAATTAAGACTGACAAACTATGGCTACACCTTC. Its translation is CASSLGELRLTNYGYTF.

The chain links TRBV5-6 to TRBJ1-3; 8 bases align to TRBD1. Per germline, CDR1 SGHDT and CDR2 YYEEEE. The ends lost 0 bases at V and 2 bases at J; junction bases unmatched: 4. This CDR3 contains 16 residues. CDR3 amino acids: CASSLGQGAPGNTIYF. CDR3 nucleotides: TGTGCCAGCAGCTTGGGGCAGGGGGCGCCTGGAAACACCATATATTTT.

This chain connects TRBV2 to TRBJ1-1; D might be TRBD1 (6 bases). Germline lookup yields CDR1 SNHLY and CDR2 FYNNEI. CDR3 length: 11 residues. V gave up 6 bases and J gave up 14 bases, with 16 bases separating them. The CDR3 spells CASRGTLKSFF. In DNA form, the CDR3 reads TGTGCCAGCAGGGGGACATTGAAGTCGTTCTTT.

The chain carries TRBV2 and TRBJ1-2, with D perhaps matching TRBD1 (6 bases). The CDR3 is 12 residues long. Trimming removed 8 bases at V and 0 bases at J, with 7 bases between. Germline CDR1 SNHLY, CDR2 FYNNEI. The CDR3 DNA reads TGTGCCAGCGGGGACACTAACTATGGCTACACCTTC. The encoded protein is CASGDTNYGYTF.

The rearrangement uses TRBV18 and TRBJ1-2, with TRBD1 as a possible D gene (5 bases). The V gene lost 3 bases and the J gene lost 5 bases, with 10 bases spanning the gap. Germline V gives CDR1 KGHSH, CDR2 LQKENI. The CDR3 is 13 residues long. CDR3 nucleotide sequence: TGTGCCAGCTCACCGACAGACCAATATGGCTACACCTTC. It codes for CASSPTDQYGYTF.

The CDR3: CASSLASVFGPSTDTQYF. CDR3 DNA: TGTGCCAGCAGCTTAGCTTCGGTATTTGGCCCCAGTACAGATACGCAGTATTTT. This chain links TRBV11-3 with TRBJ2-3; D is ambiguous. Trimming stripped 1 base from V and 3 bases from J, with 20 bases between. CDR1 is SGHNT and CDR2 is YENEEA in the germline V gene. The CDR3 has 18 amino acids. The entire variable domain, with the rest obtained from reference TRBV11-3 and TRBJ2-3, is as follows: EAGVVQSPRYKIIEKKQPVAFWCNPISGHNTLYWYLQNLGQGPELLIRYENEEAVDDSQLPKDRFSAERLKGVDSTLKIQPAELGDSAVYLCASSLASVFGPSTDTQYFGPGTRLTVL.

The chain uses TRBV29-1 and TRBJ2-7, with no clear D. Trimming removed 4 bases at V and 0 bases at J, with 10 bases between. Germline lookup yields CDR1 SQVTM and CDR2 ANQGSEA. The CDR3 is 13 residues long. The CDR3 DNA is TGCAGCGTTGTAGGCAGCGTCTCCTACGAGCAGTACTTC. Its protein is CSVVGSVSYEQYF.

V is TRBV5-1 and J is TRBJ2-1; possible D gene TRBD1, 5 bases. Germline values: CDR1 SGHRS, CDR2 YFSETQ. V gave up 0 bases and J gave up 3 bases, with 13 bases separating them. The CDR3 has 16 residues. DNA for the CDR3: TGCGCCAGCAGCTTGGGAGAAGCGCAGGGCTACAATGAGCAGTTCTTC. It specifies CASSLGEAQGYNEQFF.